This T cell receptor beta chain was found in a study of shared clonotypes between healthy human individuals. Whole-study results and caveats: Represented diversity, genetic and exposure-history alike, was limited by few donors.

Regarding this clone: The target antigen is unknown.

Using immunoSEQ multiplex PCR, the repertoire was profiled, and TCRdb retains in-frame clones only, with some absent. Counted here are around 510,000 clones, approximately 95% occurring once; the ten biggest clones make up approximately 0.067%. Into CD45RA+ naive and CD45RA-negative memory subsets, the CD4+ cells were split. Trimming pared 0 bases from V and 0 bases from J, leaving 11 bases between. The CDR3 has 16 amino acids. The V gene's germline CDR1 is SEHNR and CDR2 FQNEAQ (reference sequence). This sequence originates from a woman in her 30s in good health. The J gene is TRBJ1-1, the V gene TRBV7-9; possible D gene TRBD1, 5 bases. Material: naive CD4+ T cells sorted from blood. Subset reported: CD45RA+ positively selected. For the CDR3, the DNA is TGTGCCAGCAGCTTAGCCCGACAGCTCATGAACACTGAAGCTTTCTTT. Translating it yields CASSLARQLMNTEAFF.